This T cell receptor beta chain is drawn from a study of T cells after yellow fever vaccination. There are a few counts of this clonotype. TCRdb reprocessed the 5' RACE reads with MiXCR, giving one entry per CDR3 protein. This sample has nearly 300,000 distinct CDR3 sequences, with approximately 10% found just once. CDR3 size: 16 residues. V lost 5 bases to trimming and J lost 7 bases, with 21 bases between them. Germline V gene sequence: CDR1 SGHTA, CDR2 FQGTGA. V is TRBV7-3 and J is TRBJ2-1; maybe TRBD1 (7 bases). The receptor was isolated from a man aged 18 to 29 who received the YFV17D yellow fever vaccine. The sequencing here drew on CD4+ T cells sorted from PBMCs, taken 5 days after the yellow fever booster vaccination. The CDR3 nucleotides read TGTGCCAGCAGCCCGAACAGGGGAGGAGGCTCGAATGAGCAGTTCTTC. Its translation: CASSPNRGGGSNEQFF.